These 10 T cell receptor beta chains were sequenced from one sample in a study of molecular identifiers for immune sequencing clone quantification. One entry per CDR3 protein, called by TCRdb with MiXCR from the PCR reads. The data hold 10,000 to 12,000 distinct CDR3 sequences, with 20% to 25% observed a single time. Source material: naive CD8+ T cells from blood, with Jurkat cell RNA spiked in. Documented subset: FACS-sorted CD8+CD4-CCR7+CD45RA+ naive T cells. These receptors were taken from a human donor in good health. Some libraries in this study had Jurkat cell RNA spiked in.

In this sample, this clonotype turned up a few times. The rearrangement joins TRBV24-1 to TRBJ2-3; 7 positions agree with TRBD1. The trim removed 5 bases at V and 2 bases at J, leaving 3 bases unmatched. The CDR3 runs 14 residues. Germline values: CDR1 KGHDR, CDR2 SFDVKD. The CDR3 protein is CATSGDRFTDTQYF. CDR3 coding DNA: TGTGCCACCAGTGGGGACAGATTCACAGATACGCAGTATTTT.

This clonotype was counted ten times or more. The chain joins TRBV24-1 to TRBJ2-1, with D hard to call. Germline loops: CDR1 KGHDR, CDR2 SFDVKD. Trimming stripped 4 bases from V and 7 bases from J, with 4 bases between. CDR3 length equals 11 residues. For the CDR3, the DNA is TGTGCCACCAGTGAGGCGAATGAGCAGTTCTTC. Encoded protein: CATSEANEQFF.

By proportion, this clonotype is medium-sized. This chain uses TRBV13 with TRBJ2-2; D perhaps matches TRBD2 (7 bases). The CDR3 covers 19 residues. Per germline, CDR1 PRHDT and CDR2 FYEKMQ (reference sequence). The V gene lost 3 bases and the J gene lost 1 base, with 21 bases spanning the gap. In DNA form, the CDR3 reads TGTGCCAGCAGCTTCCTAAGCGGGACACCTAGCCTGAACACCGGGGAGCTGTTTTTT. Translating gives CASSFLSGTPSLNTGELFF.

V gene TRBV20-1 combines with J gene TRBJ2-1; 7 nucleotides match TRBD2. With V trimmed by 3 bases and J by 4 bases, 9 bases remained unmatched. Germline V lookup: CDR1 DFQATT, CDR2 SNEGSKA (reference sequence). The CDR3 is 15 residues long. CDR3 region: CSASKFQRDYNEQFF. The CDR3 coding sequence is TGCAGTGCTAGTAAGTTCCAGCGGGATTACAATGAGCAGTTCTTC.

This clonotype was found a few times. The chain carries TRBV27 and TRBJ2-3; unclear D gene. This CDR3 has 14 amino acids. V was trimmed by 6 bases and J by 2 bases, leaving 12 bases between them. Per the germline V gene, CDR1 is MNHEY and CDR2 is SMNVEV (reference sequence). The CDR3 DNA follows: TGTGCCAGCAGCTCGATCCAGATCACAGATACGCAGTATTTT. Translating it yields CASSSIQITDTQYF.

The V and J genes are TRBV2 and TRBJ2-7; D ambiguous. Germline V gene sequence: CDR1 SNHLY, CDR2 FYNNEI. Trimming left V 7 bases short and J 4 bases short, with 14 bases between. The CDR3 is 13 amino acids. This CDR3 reads CASTENKWYEQYF. The CDR3 DNA reads as TGTGCCAGCACCGAGAATAAATGGTACGAGCAGTACTTC.

This clonotype was detected many times. The V gene is TRBV19, the J gene TRBJ2-2; no clear D. This CDR3 is 14 amino acids long. V gave up 2 bases and J gave up 2 bases, with 6 bases separating them. The V gene's germline CDR1 is LNHDA and CDR2 SQIVND (reference sequence). The DNA for the CDR3 is TGTGCCAGTAGTATAACCCATAACACCGGGGAGCTGTTTTTT. Translation gives CASSITHNTGELFF.

About this clonotype itself: A read error is possible here, since a much larger clone lies one base away. V is TRBV5-3 and J is TRBJ2-3; 8 positions match TRBD1. TRBV5-3 is recorded as an ORF, its role being uncertain. This CDR3 region has 14 residues. The CDR3 is CASSLVQGGGTQYF. The CDR3 coding sequence is TGTGCCAGCAGCTTGGTACAGGGGGGAGGTACGCAGTATTTT.

A note on this clonotype: One base away lies a much larger clone, so this may be a sequencing read error. The chain uses TRBV30 and TRBJ2-7; 7 bases are shared with TRBD1. With V trimmed by 0 bases and J by 0 bases, 8 bases remained unmatched. The germline V gene encodes CDR1 GTSNPN and CDR2 SVGIG (reference sequence). CDR3 size: 16 residues. The CDR3: CAWSVVATGSSYEQYF. The CDR3 DNA follows: TGTGCCTGGAGTGTAGTGGCGACAGGGTCCTCCTACGAGCAGTACTTC.

Remarks on this clonotype: A much larger clone differs by one base, so this may be a read error. The chain carries TRBV9 and TRBJ2-3; possibly TRBD1 for D (5 bases). CDR3 size: 15 residues. Trimming shortened V by 0 bases and J by 5 bases, and 13 bases separated the two germline ends. The germline V gene has CDR1 SGDLS and CDR2 YYNGEE. CDR3 region: CASSVEVQVLDTQYF. The CDR3 DNA follows: TGTGCCAGCAGCGTAGAGGTACAGGTATTAGATACGCAGTATTTT. Filled out from reference TRBV9 and TRBJ2-3, the complete variable domain reads DSGVTQTPKHLITATGQRVTLRCSPRSGDLSVYWYQQSLDQGLQFLIQYYNGEERAKGNILERFSAQQFPDLHSELNLSSLELGDSALYFCASSVEVQVLDTQYFGPGTRLTVL.